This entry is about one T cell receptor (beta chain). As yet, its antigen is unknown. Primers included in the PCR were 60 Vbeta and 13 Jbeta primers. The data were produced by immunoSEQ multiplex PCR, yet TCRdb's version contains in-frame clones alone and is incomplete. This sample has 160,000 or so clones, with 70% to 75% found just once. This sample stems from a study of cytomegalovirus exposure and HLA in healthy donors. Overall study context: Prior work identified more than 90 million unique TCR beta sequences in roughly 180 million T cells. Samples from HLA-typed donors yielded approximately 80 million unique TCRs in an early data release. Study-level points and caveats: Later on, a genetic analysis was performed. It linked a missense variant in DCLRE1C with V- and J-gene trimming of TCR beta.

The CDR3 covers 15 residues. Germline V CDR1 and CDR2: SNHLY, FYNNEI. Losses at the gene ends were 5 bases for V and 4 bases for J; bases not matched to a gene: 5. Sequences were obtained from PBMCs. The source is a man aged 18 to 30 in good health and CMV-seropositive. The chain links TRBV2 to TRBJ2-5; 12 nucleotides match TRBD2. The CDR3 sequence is CASSPSGRAGETQYF. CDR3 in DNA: TGTGCCAGCAGTCCTAGCGGGAGGGCCGGAGAGACCCAGTACTTC. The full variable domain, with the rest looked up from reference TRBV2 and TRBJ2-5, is EPEVTQTPSHQVTQMGQEVILRCVPISNHLYFYWYRQILGQKVEFLVSFYNNEISEKSEIFDDQFSVERPDGSNFTLKIRSTKLEDSAMYFCASSPSGRAGETQYFGPGTRLLVL.